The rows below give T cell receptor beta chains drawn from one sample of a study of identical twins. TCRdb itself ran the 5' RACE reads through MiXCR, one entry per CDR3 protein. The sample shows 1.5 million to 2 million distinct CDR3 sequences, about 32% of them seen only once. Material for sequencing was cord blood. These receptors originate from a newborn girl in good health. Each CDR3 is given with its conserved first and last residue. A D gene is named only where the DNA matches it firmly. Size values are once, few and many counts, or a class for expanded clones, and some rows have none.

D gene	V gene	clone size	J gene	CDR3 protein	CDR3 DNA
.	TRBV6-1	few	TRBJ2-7	CASRHPPEQYF	TGTGCCAGCAGACATCCTCCCGAGCAGTACTTC
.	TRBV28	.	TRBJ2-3	CASRRMPDTQYF	TGTGCCAGCAGAAGAATGCCAGATACGCAGTATTTT
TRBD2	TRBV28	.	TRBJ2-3	CASSWNRGLAGGWTDTQYF	TGTGCCAGCAGCTGGAATCGGGGACTAGCGGGAGGTTGGACAGATACGCAGTATTTT
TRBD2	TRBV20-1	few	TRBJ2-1	CSANPGLAGYNEQFF	TGCAGTGCTAACCCCGGACTAGCGGGGTACAATGAGCAGTTCTTC
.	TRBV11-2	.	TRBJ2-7	CASSLVVERVLPYEQYF	TGTGCCAGCAGCTTAGTAGTGGAGCGGGTGCTACCCTACGAGCAGTACTTC
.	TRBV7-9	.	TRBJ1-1	CASSFAATTEAFF	TGTGCCAGCAGCTTCGCGGCGACCACTGAAGCTTTCTTT
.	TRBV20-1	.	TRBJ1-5	CSARGIGEDQPQHF	TGCAGTGCTAGAGGGATCGGGGAAGATCAGCCCCAGCATTTT
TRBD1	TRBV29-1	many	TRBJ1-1	CSARTGGARTEAFF	TGCAGCGCCCGGACAGGGGGCGCGAGAACTGAAGCTTTCTTT
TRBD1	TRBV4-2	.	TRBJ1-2	CARSREPTGGYGYTF	TGTGCCCGCAGCCGGGAACCGACAGGGGGCTATGGCTACACCTTC
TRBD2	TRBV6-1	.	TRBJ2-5	CASSEARLAGQETQYF	TGTGCCAGCAGTGAAGCCCGACTAGCGGGGCAAGAGACCCAGTACTTC
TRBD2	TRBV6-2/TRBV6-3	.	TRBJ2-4	CASSDSGSHIQYF	TGTGCCAGCAGTGACAGCGGGAGTCACATTCAGTACTTC
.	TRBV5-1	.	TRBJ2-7	CASSLTDSSYNEQYF	TGCGCCAGCAGCTTAACGGACAGCTCCTACAATGAGCAGTACTTC
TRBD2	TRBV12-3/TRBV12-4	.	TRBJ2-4	CASSSSGGANIQYF	TGTGCCAGCAGCTCAAGCGGGGGGGCGAACATTCAGTACTTC
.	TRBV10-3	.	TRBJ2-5	CAISEGAPRGTETQYF	TGTGCCATCAGTGAGGGAGCCCCACGGGGTACGGAGACCCAGTACTTC
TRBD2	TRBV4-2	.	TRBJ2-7	CASSQDLASGDYEQYF	TGTGCCAGCAGCCAAGATCTTGCTAGCGGGGATTACGAGCAGTACTTC
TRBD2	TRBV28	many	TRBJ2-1	CASSLPSGYNEQFF	TGTGCCAGCAGTTTGCCTAGCGGTTACAATGAGCAGTTCTTC
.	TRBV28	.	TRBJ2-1	CASSLSPYGGGMYEQFF	TGTGCCAGCAGTTTATCCCCATATGGTGGAGGGATGTATGAGCAGTTCTTC
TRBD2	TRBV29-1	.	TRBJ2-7	CSVGFLAGEQYF	TGCAGCGTTGGCTTCCTAGCGGGTGAGCAGTACTTC
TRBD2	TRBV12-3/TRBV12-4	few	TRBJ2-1	CASRQAGGTNEQFF	TGTGCCAGCAGACAAGCGGGAGGAACAAATGAGCAGTTCTTC
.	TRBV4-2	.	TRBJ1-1	CASSQEQGKNTEAFF	TGTGCCAGCAGCCAAGAGCAGGGGAAGAACACTGAAGCTTTCTTT
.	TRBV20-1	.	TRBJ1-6	CSARIPGNSPPHF	TGCAGTGCTAGAATTCCCGGGAATTCACCCCCCCACTTT
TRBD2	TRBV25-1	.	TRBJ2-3	CASGTGTSGGADTQYF	TGTGCCAGCGGAACCGGGACTAGCGGGGGTGCGGATACGCAGTATTTT
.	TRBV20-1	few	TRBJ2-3	CSMGLTDTQYF	TGCAGTATGGGACTCACAGATACGCAGTATTTT
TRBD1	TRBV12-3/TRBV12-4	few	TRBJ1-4	CASSPQGQDEKLFF	TGTGCCAGCAGTCCCCAAGGACAGGATGAAAAACTGTTTTTT
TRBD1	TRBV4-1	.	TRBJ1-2	CASSQTGTGSGYTF	TGCGCCAGCAGCCAAACGGGGACAGGCTCTGGCTACACCTTC
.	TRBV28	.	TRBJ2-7	CASSLLGLQPLYEQYF	TGTGCCAGCAGTTTATTAGGGCTCCAACCACTCTACGAGCAGTACTTC